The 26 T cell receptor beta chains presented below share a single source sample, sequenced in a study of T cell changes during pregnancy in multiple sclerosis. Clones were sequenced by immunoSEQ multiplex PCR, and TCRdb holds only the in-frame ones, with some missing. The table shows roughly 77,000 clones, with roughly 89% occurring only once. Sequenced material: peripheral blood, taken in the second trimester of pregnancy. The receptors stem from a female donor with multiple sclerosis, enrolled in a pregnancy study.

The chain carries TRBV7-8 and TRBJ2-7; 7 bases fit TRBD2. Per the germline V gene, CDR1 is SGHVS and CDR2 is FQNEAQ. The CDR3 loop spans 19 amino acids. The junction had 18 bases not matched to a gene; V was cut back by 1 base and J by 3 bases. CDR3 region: CASSLVPSGWEGTNYEQYF. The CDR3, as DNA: TGTGCCAGCAGCTTAGTTCCCTCCGGGTGGGAGGGAACTAACTACGAGCAGTACTTC.

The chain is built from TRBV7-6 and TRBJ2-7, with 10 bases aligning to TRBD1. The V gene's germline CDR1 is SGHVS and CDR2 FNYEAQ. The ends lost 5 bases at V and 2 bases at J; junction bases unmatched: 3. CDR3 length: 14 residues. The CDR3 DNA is TGTGCCAGCAGCCCCGACAGGGGGCCCTACGAGCAGTACTTC. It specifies CASSPDRGPYEQYF.

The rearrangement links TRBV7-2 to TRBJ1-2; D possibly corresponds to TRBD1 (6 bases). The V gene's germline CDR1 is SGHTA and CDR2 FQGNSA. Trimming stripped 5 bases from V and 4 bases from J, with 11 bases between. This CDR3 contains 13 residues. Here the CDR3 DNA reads TGTGCCAGCAGCGAGGAAGGGGGCTATGGCTACACCTTC. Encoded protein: CASSEEGGYGYTF.

This CDR3 is CASSFNRGRSYNEQFF. In nucleotides, the CDR3 is TGTGCCAGCAGTTTCAACAGGGGTAGGTCCTACAATGAGCAGTTCTTC. The chain is built from TRBV28 and TRBJ2-1; 7 positions agree with TRBD1. J was trimmed by 1 base and V by 3 bases; bases with no gene match: 6. The CDR3 extends over 16 amino acids. CDR1 is MDHEN, CDR2 SYDVKM, per germline.

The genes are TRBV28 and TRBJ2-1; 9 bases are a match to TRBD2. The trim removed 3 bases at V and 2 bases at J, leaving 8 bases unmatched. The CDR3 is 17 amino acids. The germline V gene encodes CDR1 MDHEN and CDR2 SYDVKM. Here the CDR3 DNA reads TGTGCCAGCAGTTTGAGGCGGGAGGGCCTCCCCTACAATGAGCAGTTCTTC. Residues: CASSLRREGLPYNEQFF.

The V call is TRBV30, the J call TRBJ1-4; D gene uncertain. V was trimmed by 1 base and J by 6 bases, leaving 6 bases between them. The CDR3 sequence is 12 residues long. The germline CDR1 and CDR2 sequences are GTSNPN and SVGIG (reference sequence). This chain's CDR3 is CAWSDLYEKLFF. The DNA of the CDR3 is TGTGCCTGGAGTGACTTATATGAAAAACTGTTTTTT.

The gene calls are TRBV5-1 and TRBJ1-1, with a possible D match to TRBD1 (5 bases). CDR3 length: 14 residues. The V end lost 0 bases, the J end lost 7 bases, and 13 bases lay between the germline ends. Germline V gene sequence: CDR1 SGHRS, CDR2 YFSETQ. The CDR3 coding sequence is TGCGCCAGCAGCTTGGAGGCAGGGTTCGGTGAAGCTTTCTTT. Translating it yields CASSLEAGFGEAFF.

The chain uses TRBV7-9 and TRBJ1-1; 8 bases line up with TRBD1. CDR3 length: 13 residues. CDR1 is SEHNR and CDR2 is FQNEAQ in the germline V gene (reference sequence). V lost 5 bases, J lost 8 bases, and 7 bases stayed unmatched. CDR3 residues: CASSPPRTGEAFF. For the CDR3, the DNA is TGTGCCAGCAGCCCCCCCCGGACAGGGGAAGCTTTCTTT.

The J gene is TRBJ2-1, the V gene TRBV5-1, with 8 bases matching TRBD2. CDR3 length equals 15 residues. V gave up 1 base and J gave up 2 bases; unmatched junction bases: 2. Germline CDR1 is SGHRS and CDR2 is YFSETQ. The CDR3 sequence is CASSLWRGAYNEQFF. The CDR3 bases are TGCGCCAGCAGCTTGTGGCGGGGGGCCTACAATGAGCAGTTCTTC.

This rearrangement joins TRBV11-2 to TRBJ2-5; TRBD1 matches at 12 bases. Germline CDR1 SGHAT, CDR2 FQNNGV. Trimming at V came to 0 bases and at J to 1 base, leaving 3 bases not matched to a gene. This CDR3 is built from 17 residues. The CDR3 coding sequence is TGTGCCAGCAGCTTAGAGGGGACAGGGGGCGTCCAAGAGACCCAGTACTTC. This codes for CASSLEGTGGVQETQYF.

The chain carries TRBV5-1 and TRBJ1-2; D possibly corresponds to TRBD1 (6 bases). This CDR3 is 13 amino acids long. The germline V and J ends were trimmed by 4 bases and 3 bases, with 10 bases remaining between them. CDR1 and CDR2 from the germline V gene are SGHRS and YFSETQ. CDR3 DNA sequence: TGCGCCAGCAGCCAACAGGGTGACTATGGCTACACCTTC. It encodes CASSQQGDYGYTF.

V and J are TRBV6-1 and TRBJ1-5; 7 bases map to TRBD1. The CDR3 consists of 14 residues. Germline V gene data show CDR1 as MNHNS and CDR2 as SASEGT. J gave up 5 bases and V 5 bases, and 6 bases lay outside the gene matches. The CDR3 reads CASSLTGRYQPQHF. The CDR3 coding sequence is TGTGCCAGCAGTCTGACAGGGAGGTATCAGCCCCAGCATTTT.

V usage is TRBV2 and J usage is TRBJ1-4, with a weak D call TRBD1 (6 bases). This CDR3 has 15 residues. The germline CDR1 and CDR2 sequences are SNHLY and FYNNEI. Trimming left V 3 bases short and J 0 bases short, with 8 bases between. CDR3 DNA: TGTGCCAGCAGTGAGGACAGAACAACTAATGAAAAACTGTTTTTT. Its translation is CASSEDRTTNEKLFF.

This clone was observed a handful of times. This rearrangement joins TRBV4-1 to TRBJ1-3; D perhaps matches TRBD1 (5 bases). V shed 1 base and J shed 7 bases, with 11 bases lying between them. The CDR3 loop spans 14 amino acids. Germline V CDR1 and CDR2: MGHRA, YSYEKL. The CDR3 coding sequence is TGCGCCAGCAGCCAAGGTACAGGAACGAACACCATATATTTT. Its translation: CASSQGTGTNTIYF.

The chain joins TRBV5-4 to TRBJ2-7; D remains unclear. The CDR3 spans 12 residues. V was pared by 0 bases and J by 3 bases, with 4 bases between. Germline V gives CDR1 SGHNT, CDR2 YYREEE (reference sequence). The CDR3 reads CASSLDGYEQYF. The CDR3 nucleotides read TGTGCCAGCAGCTTGGACGGCTACGAGCAGTACTTC. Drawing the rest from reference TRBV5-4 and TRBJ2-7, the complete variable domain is ETGVTQSPTHLIKTRGQQVTLRCSSQSGHNTVSWYQQALGQGPQFIFQYYREEENGRGNFPPRFSGLQFPNYSSELNVNALELDDSALYLCASSLDGYEQYFGPGTRLTVT.

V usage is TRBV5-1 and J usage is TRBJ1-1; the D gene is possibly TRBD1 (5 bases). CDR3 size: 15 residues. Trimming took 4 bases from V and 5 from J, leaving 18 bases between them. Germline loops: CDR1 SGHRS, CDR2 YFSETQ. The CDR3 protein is CASSAWGAGVTEAFF. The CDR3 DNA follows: TGCGCCAGCAGCGCGTGGGGCGCGGGGGTTACTGAAGCTTTCTTT.

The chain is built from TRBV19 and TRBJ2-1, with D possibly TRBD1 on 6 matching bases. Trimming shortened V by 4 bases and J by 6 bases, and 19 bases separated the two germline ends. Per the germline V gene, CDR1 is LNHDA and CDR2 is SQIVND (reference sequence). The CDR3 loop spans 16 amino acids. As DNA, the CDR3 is TGTGCCAGTAGTAACCTCGACAGGATTTGGGGCAATGAGCAGTTCTTC. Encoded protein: CASSNLDRIWGNEQFF.

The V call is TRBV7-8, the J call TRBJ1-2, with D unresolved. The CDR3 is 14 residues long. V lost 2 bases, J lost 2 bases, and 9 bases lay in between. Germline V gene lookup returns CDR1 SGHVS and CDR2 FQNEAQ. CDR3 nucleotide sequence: TGTGCCAGCAGCTTAACGCAGGTGAACTATGGCTACACCTTC. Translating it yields CASSLTQVNYGYTF.

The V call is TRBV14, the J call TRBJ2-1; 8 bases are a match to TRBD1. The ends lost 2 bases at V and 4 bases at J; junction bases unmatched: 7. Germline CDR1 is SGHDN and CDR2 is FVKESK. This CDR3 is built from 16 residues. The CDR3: CASSQRTGYLYNEQFF. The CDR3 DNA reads TGTGCCAGCAGCCAAAGGACAGGGTACCTATACAATGAGCAGTTCTTC.

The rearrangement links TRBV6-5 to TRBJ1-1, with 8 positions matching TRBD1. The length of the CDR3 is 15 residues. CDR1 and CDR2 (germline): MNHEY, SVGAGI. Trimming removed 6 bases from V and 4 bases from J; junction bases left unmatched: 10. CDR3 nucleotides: TGTGCCAGCAGGCCCCAGGGGGCGCAGGGCACTGAAGCTTTCTTT. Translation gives CASRPQGAQGTEAFF.

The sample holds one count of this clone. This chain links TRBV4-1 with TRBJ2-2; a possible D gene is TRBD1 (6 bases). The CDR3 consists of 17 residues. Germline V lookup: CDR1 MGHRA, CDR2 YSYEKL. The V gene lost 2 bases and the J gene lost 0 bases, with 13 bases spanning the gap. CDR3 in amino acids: CASSQPRDTANTGELFF. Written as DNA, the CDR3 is TGCGCCAGCAGCCAACCCCGGGACACCGCGAACACCGGGGAGCTGTTTTTT.

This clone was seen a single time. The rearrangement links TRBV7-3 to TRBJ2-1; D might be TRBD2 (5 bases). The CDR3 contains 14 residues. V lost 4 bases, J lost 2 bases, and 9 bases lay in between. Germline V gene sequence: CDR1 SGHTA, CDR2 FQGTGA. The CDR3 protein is CASSSGLAYNEQFF. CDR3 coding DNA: TGTGCCAGCAGCTCTGGACTGGCCTACAATGAGCAGTTCTTC.

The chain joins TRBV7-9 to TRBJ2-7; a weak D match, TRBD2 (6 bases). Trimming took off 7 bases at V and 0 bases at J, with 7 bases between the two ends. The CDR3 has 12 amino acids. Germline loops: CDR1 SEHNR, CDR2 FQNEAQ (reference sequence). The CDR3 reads CASTGSSYEQYF. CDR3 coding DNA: TGTGCCAGCACCGGGAGCTCCTACGAGCAGTACTTC.

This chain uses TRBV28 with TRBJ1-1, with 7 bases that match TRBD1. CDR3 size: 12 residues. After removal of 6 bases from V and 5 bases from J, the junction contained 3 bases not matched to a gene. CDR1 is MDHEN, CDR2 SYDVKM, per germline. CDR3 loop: CASRQGETEAFF. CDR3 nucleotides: TGTGCCAGCAGGCAGGGGGAGACTGAAGCTTTCTTT. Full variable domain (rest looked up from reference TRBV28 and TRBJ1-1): DVKVTQSSRYLVKRTGEKVFLECVQDMDHENMFWYRQDPGLGLRLIYFSYDVKMKEKGDIPEGYSVSREKKERFSLILESASTNQTSMYLCASRQGETEAFFGQGTRLTVV.

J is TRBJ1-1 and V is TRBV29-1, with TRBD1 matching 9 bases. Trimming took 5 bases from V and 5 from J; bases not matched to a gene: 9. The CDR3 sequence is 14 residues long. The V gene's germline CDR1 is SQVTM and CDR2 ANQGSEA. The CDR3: CSVSQGAGGTEAFF. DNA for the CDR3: TGCAGCGTTTCACAGGGGGCAGGGGGTACTGAAGCTTTCTTT.

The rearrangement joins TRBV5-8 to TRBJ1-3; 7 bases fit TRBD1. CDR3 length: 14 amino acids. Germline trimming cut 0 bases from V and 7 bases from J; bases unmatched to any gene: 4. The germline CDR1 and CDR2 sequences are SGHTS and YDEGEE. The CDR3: CASSLGQGFNTIYF. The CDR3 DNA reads TGTGCCAGCAGCTTGGGACAGGGTTTCAACACCATATATTTT.